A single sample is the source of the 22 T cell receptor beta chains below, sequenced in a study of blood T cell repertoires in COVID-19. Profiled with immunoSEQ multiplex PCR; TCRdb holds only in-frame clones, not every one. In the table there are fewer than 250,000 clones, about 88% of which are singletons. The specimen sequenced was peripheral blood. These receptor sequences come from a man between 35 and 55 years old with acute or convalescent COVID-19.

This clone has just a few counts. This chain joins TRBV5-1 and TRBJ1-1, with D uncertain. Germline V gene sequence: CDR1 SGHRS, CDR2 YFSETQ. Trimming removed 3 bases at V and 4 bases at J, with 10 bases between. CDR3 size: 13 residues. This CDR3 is CASSSRVLTEAFF. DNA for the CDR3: TGCGCCAGCAGCTCGAGGGTCCTCACTGAAGCTTTCTTT.

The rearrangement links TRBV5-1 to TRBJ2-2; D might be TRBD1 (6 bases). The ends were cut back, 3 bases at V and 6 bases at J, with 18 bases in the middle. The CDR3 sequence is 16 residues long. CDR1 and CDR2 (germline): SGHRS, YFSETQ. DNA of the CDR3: TGCGCCAGCAGCTCCTTACAGGGTACCCGACCCGGGGAGCTGTTTTTT. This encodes CASSSLQGTRPGELFF.

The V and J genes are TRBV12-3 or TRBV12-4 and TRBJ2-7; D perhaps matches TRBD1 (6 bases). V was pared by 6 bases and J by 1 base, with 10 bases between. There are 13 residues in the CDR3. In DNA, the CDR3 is TGTGCCAGCAGATTGGACAGTTCCTACGAGCAGTACTTC. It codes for CASRLDSSYEQYF.

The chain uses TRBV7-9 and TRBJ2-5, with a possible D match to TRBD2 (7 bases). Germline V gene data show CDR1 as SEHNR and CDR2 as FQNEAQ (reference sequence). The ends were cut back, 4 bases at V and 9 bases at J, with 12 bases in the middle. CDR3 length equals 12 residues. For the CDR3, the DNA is TGTGCCAGCAGCTCCGGGGGGCCGGCCCAGTACTTC. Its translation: CASSSGGPAQYF. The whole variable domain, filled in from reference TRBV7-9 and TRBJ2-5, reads DTGVSQNPRHKITKRGQNVTFRCDPISEHNRLYWYRQTLGQGPEFLTYFQNEAQLEKSRLLSDRFSAERPKGSFSTLEIQRTEQGDSAMYLCASSSGGPAQYFGPGTRLLVL.

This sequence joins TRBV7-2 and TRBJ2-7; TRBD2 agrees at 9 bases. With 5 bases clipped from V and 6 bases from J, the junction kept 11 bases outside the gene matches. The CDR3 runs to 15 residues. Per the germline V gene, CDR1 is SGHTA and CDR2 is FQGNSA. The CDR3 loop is CASSPPGSGRGEQYF. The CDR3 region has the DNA TGTGCCAGCAGCCCCCCGGGTAGCGGGAGAGGCGAGCAGTACTTC.

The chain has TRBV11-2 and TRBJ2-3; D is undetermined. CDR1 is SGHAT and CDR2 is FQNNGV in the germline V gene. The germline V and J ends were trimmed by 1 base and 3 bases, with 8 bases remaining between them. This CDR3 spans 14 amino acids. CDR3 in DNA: TGTGCCAGCAGCTTAGTATCGAGGACAGATACGCAGTATTTT. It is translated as CASSLVSRTDTQYF.

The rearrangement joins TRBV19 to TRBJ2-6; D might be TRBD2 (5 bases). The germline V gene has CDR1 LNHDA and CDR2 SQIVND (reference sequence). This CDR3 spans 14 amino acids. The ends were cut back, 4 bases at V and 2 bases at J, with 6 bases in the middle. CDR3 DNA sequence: TGTGCCAGTAGTAGGGGAGCTGGGGCCAACGTCCTGACTTTC. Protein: CASSRGAGANVLTF.

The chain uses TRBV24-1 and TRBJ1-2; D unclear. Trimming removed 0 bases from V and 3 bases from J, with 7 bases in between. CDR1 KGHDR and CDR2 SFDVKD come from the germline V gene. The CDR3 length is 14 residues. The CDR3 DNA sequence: TGTGCCACCAGTGATTTGGGGAGGTACTATGGCTACACCTTC. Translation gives CATSDLGRYYGYTF.

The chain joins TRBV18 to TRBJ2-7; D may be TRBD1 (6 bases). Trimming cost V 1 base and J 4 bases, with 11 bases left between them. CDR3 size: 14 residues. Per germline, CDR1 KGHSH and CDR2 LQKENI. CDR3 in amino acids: CASSPRGQTYEQYF. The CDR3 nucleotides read TGTGCCAGCTCACCACGCGGACAGACTTACGAGCAGTACTTC.

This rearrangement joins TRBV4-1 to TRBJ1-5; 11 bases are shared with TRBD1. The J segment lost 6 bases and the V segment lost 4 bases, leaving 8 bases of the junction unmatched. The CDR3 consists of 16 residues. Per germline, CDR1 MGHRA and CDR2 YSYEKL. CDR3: CASSRGQGARPQPQHF. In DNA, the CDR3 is TGCGCCAGCAGCCGAGGACAGGGGGCGCGTCCTCAGCCCCAGCATTTT.

The CDR3 region has the DNA TGTGCCAGCTCACCTTCTGAGGGAGGGGGACAGCCCCAGCATTTT. Amino acids: CASSPSEGGGQPQHF. The J gene is TRBJ1-5, the V gene TRBV18; tentative D call: TRBD1 (6 bases). V was pared by 3 bases and J by 7 bases, with 16 bases between. This CDR3 contains 15 residues. Germline assignment: CDR1 KGHSH and CDR2 LQKENI.

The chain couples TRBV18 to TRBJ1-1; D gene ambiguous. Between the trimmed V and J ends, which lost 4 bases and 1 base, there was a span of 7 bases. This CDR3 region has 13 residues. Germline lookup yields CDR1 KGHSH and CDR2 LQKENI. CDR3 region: CASSRSGNTEAFF. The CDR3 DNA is TGTGCCAGCTCACGGTCAGGGAACACTGAAGCTTTCTTT.

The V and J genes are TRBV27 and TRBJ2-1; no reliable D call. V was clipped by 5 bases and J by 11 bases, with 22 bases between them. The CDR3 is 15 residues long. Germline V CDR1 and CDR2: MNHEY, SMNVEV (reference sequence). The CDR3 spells CASSDQTQIPGQQFF. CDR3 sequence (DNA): TGTGCCAGCAGTGATCAAACCCAAATACCGGGTCAGCAGTTCTTC.

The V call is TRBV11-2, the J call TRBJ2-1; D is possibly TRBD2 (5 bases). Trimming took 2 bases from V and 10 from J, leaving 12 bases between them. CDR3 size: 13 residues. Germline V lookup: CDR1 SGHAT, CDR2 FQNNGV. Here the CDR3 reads CASSLWVSGEQFF. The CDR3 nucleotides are TGTGCCAGCAGCTTATGGGTGAGCGGCGAGCAGTTCTTC.

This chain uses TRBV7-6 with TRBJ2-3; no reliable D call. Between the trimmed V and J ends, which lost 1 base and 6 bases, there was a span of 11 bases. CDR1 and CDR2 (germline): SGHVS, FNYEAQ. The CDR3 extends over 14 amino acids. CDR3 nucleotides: TGTGCCAGCAGCTTAGATATGACAAGGGATACGCAGTATTTT. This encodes CASSLDMTRDTQYF.

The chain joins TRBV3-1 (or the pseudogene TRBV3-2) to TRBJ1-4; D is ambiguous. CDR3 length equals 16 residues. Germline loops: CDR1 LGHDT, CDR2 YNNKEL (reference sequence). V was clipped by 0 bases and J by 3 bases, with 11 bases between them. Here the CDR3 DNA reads TGTGCCAGCAGCCAAGAAACGGTTACGGCTAATGAAAAACTGTTTTTT. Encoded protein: CASSQETVTANEKLFF.

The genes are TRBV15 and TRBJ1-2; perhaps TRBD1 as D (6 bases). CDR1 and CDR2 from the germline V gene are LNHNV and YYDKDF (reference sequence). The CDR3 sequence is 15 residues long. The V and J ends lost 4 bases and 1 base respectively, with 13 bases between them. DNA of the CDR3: TGTGCCACCAGCACGCCCAGGGGATTTAACTATGGCTACACCTTC. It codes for CATSTPRGFNYGYTF.

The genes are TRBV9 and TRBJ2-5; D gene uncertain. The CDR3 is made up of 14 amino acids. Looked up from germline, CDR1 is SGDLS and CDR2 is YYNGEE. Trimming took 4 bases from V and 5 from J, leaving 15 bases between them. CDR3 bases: TGTGCCAGCAGCCCAACGGTCGCCTTGGAGACCCAGTACTTC. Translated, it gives CASSPTVALETQYF.

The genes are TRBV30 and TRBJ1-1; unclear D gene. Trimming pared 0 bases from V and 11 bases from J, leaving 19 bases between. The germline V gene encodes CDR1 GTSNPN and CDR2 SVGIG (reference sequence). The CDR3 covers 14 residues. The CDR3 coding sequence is TGTGCCTGGAGTGTGGCGGGCCTCGGTTCGGCCGCTTTCTTT. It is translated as CAWSVAGLGSAAFF. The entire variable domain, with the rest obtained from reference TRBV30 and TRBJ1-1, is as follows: SQTIHQWPATLVQPVGSPLSLECTVEGTSNPNLYWYRQAAGRGLQLLFYSVGIGQISSEVPQNLSASRPQDRQFILSSKKLLLSDSGFYLCAWSVAGLGSAAFFGQGTRLTVV.

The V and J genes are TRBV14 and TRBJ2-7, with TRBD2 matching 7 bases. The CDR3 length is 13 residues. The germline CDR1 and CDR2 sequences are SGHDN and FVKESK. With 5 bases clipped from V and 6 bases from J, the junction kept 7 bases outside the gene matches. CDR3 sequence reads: CASSYSGVGEQYF. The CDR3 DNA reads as TGTGCCAGCAGCTACAGCGGGGTAGGCGAGCAGTACTTC. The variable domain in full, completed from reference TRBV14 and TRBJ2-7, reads EAGVTQFPSHSVIEKGQTVTLRCDPISGHDNLYWYRRVMGKEIKFLLHFVKESKQDESGMPNNRFLAERTGGTYSTLKVQPAELEDSGVYFCASSYSGVGEQYFGPGTRLTVT.

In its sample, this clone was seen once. The CDR3 reads CASSSSGSSYNEQFF. The CDR3 DNA sequence: TGTGCCAGTAGTTCTAGCGGGAGCTCCTACAATGAGCAGTTCTTC. The rearrangement joins TRBV19 to TRBJ2-1, with TRBD2 identical over 10 bases. Trimming removed 5 bases from V and 0 bases from J; junction bases left unmatched: 1. The CDR3 runs 15 residues. Germline V gene data show CDR1 as LNHDA and CDR2 as SQIVND (reference sequence).

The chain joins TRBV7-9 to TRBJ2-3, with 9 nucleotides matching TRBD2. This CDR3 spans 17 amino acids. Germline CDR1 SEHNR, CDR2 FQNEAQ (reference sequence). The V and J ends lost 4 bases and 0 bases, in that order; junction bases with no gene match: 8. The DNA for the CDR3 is TGTGCCAGCAGCTCCCAGACTAGCGGAGCTAGCACAGATACGCAGTATTTT. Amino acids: CASSSQTSGASTDTQYF.